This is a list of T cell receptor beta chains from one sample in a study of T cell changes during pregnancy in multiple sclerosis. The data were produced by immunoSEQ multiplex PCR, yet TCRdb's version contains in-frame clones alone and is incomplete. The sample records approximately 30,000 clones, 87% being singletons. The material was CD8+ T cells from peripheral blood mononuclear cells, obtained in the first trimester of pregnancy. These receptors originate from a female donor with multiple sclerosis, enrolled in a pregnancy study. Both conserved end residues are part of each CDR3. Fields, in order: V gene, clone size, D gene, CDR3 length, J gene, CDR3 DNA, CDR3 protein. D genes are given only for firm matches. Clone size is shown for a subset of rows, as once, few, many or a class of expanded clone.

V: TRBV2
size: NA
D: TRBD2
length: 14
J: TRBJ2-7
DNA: TGTGCCAGCAGTTGGGGACTAGCGGCAAACGAGCAGTACTTC
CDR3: CASSWGLAANEQYF

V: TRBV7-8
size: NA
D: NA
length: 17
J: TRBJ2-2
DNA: TGTGCCAGCAGCGGTGGGGGCGTACCTTCGAACACCGGGGAGCTGTTTTTT
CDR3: CASSGGGVPSNTGELFF

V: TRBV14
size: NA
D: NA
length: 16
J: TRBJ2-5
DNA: TGTGCCAGCAGCCAGACCGGGACACTACTTTGGGAGACCCAGTACTTC
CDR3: CASSQTGTLLWETQYF

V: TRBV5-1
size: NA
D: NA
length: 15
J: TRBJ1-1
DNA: TGCGCCAGCAGCTTGACAACTGGAGGACTCACTGAAGCTTTCTTT
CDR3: CASSLTTGGLTEAFF

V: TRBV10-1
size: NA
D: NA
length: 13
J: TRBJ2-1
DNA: TGCGCCAGCAGTGATTGTCCATACAATGAGCAGTTCTTC
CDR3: CASSDCPYNEQFF

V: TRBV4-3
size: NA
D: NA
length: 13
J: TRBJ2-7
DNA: TGCGCCAGCAGCCAAAAGGGGGCCTACGAGCAGTACTTC
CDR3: CASSQKGAYEQYF

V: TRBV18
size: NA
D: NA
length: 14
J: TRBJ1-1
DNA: TGTGCCAGCTCAATACAGAATACGAACACTGAAGCTTTCTTT
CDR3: CASSIQNTNTEAFF

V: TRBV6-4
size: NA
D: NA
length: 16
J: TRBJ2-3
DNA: TGTGCCAGCAGTGACACGTTCCAGGGCACAACAGATACGCAGTATTTT
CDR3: CASSDTFQGTTDTQYF

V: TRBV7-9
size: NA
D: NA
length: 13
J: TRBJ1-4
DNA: TGTGCCAGCAGCTCACAGGGAAATGAAAAACTGTTTTTT
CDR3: CASSSQGNEKLFF

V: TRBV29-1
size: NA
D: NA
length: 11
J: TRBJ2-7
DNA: TGCAGCGCTTACGACACCTACGAGCAGTACTTC
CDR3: CSAYDTYEQYF

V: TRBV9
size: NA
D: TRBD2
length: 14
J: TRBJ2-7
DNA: TGTGCCAGCAGCGTCGGCGGGAGCTCCTACGAGCAGTACTTC
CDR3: CASSVGGSSYEQYF

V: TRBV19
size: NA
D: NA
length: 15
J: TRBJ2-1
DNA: TGTGCCAGTAGTATTCCCGGCGGGGACTACAATGAGCAGTTCTTC
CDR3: CASSIPGGDYNEQFF

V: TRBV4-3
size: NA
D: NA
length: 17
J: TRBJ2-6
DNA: TGCGCCAGCAGCCAAGTGGGCGAAATCTCTGGGGCCAACGTCCTGACTTTC
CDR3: CASSQVGEISGANVLTF

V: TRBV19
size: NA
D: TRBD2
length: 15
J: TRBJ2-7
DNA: TGTGCCAGTAGTATCGGAGCGGGAGGACCCTACGAGCAGTACTTC
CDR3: CASSIGAGGPYEQYF

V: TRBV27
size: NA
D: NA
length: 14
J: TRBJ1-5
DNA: TGTGCCAGCAGTTTATTACAGGGAAAGCAGCCCCAGCATTTT
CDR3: CASSLLQGKQPQHF

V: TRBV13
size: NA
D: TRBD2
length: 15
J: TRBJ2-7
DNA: TGTGCCAGCAGCTTAGGTCTTCTAGCGGCCTACGAGCAGTACTTC
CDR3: CASSLGLLAAYEQYF

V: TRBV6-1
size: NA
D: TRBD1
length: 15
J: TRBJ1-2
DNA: TGTGCCAGCCGGGACAGGGGGTTAGTATACTATGGCTACACCTTC
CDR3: CASRDRGLVYYGYTF

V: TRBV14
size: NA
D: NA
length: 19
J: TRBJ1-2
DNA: TGTGCCAGCAGCCAAGAATTTAGGGGTTACTCGAGACTTGACTATGGCTACACCTTC
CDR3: CASSQEFRGYSRLDYGYTF

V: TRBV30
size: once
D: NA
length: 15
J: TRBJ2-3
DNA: TGTGCCTGGAGTGTAGCTGCCCTGAGCACAGATACGCAGTATTTT
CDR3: CAWSVAALSTDTQYF